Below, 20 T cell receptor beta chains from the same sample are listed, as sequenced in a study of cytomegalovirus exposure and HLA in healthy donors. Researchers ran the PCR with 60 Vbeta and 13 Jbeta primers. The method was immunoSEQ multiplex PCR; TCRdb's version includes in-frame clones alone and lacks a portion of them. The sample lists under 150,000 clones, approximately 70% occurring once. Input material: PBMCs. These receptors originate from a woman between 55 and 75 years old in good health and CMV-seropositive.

In nucleotides, the CDR3 is TGTGCCAGCAGCTTAGGGACAGGGGAAACTGAAGCTTTCTTT. Its protein is CASSLGTGETEAFF. The chain employs TRBV7-2 and TRBJ1-1; 9 positions match TRBD1. This CDR3 has 14 residues. From germline, CDR1 is SGHTA and CDR2 FQGNSA. J was trimmed by 5 bases and V by 1 base; bases with no gene match: 2.

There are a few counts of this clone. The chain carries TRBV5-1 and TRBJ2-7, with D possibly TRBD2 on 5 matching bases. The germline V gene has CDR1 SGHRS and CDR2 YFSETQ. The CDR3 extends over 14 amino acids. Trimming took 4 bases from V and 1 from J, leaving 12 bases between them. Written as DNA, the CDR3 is TGCGCCAGCAGCCGGGGTGGGCTTTCCTACGAGCAGTACTTC. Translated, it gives CASSRGGLSYEQYF.

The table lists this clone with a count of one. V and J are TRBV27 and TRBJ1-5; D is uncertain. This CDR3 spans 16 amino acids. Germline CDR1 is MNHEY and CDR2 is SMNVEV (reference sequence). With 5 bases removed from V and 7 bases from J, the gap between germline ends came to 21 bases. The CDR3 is CASSRVTGALGQPQHF. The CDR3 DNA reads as TGTGCCAGCAGTCGGGTGACGGGAGCGTTGGGACAGCCCCAGCATTTT.

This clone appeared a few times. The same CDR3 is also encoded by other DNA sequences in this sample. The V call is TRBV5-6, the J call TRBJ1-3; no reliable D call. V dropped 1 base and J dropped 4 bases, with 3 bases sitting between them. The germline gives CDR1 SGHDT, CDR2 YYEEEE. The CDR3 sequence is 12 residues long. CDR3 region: CASSLSGNTIYF. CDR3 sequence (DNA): TGTGCCAGCAGCTTGTCAGGAAACACCATATATTTT.

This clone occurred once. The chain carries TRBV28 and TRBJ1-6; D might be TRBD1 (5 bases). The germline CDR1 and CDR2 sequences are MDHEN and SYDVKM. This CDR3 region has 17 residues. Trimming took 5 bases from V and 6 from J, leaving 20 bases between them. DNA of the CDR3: TGTGCCAGCAGTACCCCCGGGGGGACCGACCTTAATTCACCCCTCCACTTT. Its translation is CASSTPGGTDLNSPLHF. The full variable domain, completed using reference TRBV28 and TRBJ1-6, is DVKVTQSSRYLVKRTGEKVFLECVQDMDHENMFWYRQDPGLGLRLIYFSYDVKMKEKGDIPEGYSVSREKKERFSLILESASTNQTSMYLCASSTPGGTDLNSPLHFGNGTRLTVT.

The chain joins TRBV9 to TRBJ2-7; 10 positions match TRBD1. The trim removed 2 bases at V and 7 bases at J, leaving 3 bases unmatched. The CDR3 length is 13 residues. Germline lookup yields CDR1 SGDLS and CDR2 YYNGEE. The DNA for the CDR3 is TGTGCCAGCAGCGTGCGGACAGGGGGGGAGCAGTACTTC. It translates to CASSVRTGGEQYF.

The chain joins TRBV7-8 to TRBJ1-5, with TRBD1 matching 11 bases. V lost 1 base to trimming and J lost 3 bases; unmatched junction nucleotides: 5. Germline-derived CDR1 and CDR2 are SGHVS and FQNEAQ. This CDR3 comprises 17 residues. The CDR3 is CASSLDWTGGFNQPQHF. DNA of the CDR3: TGTGCCAGCAGCTTAGACTGGACAGGGGGCTTCAATCAGCCCCAGCATTTT.

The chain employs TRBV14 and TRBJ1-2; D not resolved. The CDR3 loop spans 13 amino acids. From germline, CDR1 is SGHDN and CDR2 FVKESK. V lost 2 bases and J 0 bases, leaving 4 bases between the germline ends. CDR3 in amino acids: CASSQQTNYGYTF. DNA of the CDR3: TGTGCCAGCAGCCAACAGACTAACTATGGCTACACCTTC.

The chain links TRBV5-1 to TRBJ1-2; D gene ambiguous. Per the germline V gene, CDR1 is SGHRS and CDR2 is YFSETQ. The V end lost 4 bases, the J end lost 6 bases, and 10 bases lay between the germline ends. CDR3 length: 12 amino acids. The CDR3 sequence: CASSGGEDGYTF. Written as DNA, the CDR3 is TGCGCCAGCAGCGGTGGCGAGGATGGCTACACCTTC.

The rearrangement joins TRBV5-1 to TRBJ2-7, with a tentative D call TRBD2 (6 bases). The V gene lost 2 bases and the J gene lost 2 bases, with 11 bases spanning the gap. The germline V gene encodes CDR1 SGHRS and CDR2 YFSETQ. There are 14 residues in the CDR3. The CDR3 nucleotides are TGCGCCAGCAGCTTCGGGGGTGCCACCTACGAGCAGTACTTC. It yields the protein CASSFGGATYEQYF.

The CDR3 spells CASSLGTGMTEAFF. The DNA of the CDR3 is TGCGCCAGCAGCCTTGGGACAGGGATGACTGAAGCTTTCTTT. The V and J genes are TRBV5-1 and TRBJ1-1; TRBD1 aligns across 9 bases. CDR3 length: 14 amino acids. Trimming cost V 4 bases and J 5 bases; bases outside gene matches: 6. CDR1 and CDR2 from the germline V gene are SGHRS and YFSETQ.

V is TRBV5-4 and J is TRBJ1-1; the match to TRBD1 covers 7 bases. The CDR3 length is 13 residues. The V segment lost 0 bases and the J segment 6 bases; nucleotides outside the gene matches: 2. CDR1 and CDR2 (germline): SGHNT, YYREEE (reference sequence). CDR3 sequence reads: CASSLVGTAEAFF. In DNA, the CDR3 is TGTGCCAGCAGCTTGGTAGGGACAGCTGAAGCTTTCTTT.

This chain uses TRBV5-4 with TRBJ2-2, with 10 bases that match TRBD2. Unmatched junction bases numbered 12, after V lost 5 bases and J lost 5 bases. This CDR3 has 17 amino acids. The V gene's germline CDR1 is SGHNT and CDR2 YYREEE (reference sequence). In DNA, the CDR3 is TGTGCCAGCAGTCGGACTAGCGGTCTATTGGGGACCGGGGAGCTGTTTTTT. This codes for CASSRTSGLLGTGELFF. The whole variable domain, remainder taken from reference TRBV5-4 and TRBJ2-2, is ETGVTQSPTHLIKTRGQQVTLRCSSQSGHNTVSWYQQALGQGPQFIFQYYREEENGRGNFPPRFSGLQFPNYSSELNVNALELDDSALYLCASSRTSGLLGTGELFFGEGSRLTVL.

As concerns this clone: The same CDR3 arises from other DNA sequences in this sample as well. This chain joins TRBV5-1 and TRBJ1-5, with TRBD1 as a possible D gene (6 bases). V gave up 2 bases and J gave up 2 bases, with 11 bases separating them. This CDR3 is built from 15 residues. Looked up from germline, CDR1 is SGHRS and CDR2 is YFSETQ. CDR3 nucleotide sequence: TGCGCCAGCAGCTTACAGGGTGCGGGCAATCAGCCCCAGCATTTT. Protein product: CASSLQGAGNQPQHF.

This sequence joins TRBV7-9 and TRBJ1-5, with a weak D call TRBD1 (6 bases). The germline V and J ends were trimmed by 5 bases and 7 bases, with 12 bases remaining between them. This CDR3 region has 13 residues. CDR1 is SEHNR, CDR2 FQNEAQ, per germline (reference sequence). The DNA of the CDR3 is TGTGCCAGCAGCCTCCCAGGGGAGCAGCCCCAGCATTTT. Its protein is CASSLPGEQPQHF.

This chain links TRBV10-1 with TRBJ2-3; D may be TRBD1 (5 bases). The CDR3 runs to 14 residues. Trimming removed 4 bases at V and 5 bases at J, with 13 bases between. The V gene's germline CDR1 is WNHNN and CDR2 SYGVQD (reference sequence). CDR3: CASSALGALDTQYF. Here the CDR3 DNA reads TGCGCCAGCAGTGCTCTAGGGGCCCTAGATACGCAGTATTTT.

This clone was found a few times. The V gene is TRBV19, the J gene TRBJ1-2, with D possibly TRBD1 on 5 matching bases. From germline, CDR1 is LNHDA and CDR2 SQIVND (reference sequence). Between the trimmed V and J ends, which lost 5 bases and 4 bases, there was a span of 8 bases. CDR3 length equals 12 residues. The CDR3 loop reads CASSQGFYGYTF. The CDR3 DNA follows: TGTGCCAGTAGTCAGGGTTTCTATGGCTACACCTTC.

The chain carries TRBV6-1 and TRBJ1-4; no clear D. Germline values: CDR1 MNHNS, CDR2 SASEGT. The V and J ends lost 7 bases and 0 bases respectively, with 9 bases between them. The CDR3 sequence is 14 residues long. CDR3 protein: CASNEASTNEKLFF. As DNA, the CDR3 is TGTGCCAGCAACGAGGCCTCAACTAATGAAAAACTGTTTTTT.

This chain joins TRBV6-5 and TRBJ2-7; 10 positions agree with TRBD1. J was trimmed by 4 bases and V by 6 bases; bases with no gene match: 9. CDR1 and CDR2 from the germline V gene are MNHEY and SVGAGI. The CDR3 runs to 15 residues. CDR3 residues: CASSFRDRGAYEQYF. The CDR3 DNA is TGTGCCAGCAGCTTCCGGGACAGGGGCGCTTACGAGCAGTACTTC.

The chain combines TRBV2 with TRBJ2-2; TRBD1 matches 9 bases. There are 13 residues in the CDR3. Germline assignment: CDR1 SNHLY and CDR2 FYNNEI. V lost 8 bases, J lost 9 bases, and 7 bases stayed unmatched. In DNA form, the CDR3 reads TGTGCCAGCGGGGTAACAGGGGGCCGGGAGCTGTTTTTT. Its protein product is CASGVTGGRELFF.